This T cell receptor (beta chain) was found in a study of cytomegalovirus exposure and HLA in healthy donors. Study outcomes and limitations: A previous analysis found most TCR beta V segments productive roughly 87% or roughly 30% of the time. CMV antigen specificity was confirmed in vitro for a few CMV-associated chains. Researchers reported in a later analysis that a missense DCLRE1C variant was tied to TCR beta V- and J-gene trimming.

Researchers ran the PCR with 60 Vbeta and 13 Jbeta primers. The assay was immunoSEQ multiplex PCR, and TCRdb's table has in-frame clones only and misses some. Of 150,000 or so clones listed, roughly 80% were seen once; the top ten hold over 3%. Notes on this clone: The target antigen is unknown.

The germline V gene encodes CDR1 SGHNT and CDR2 YYREEE (reference sequence). Trimming removed 5 bases at V and 1 base at J, with 10 bases between. CDR3 length equals 14 residues. The chain carries TRBV5-4 and TRBJ2-4, with D possibly matching TRBD1 (5 bases). The receptor's source is a male donor in good health and CMV-seronegative. Specimen: PBMCs. The CDR3 protein is CASRDRGAKNIQYF. The CDR3 DNA follows: TGTGCCAGCAGAGATAGGGGTGCCAAAAACATTCAGTACTTC.